This T cell receptor (beta chain) was documented in a study of breast tumors, draining lymph nodes, adjacent tissues. Breast cancer patients provided tissue from their axillary draining lymph nodes. TCRdb passed the multiplex PCR reads through MiXCR, listing each CDR3 protein once. The sample lists about 89,000 distinct CDR3 sequences, around 28% occurring once. The germline gives CDR1 MNHNY, CDR2 SVGAGI (reference sequence). The CDR3 runs to 15 residues. Between the trimmed V and J ends, which lost 6 bases and 11 bases, there was a span of 24 bases. Findings of the study overall: Tumor T cell lymph node origin was a supported hypothesis, not proven. Luminal-like breast cancer showed significantly higher tumor–nontumor repertoire similarity than basal-like. Data fit most tumor T cells coming from lymph node, expanding in tumor. Tumor repertoires ranked between lymph nodes and nontumor tissue in diversity, with V and J gene preferences.

On this clonotype: The antigen is not known.

V is TRBV6-6 and J is TRBJ2-3; D is possibly TRBD1 (6 bases). This TCR came from a female donor with breast cancer. Some clones in this sample may be carry-over from other donors' samples. Sequencing was done on a sample of axillary lymph node tissue. In DNA, the CDR3 is TGTGCCAGCAGGGAACCAGGGGAGAGGTACAATGAGCAGTATTTT. Amino acids: CASREPGERYNEQYF.